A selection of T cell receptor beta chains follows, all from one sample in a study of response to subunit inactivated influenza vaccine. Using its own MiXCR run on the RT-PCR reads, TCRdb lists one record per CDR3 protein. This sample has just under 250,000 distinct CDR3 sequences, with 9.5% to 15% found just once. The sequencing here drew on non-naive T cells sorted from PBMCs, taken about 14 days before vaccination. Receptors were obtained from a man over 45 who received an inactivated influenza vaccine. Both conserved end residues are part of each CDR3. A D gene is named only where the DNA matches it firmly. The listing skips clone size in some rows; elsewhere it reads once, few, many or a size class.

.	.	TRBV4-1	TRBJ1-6	TGCGCCAGCAGCCTGGGTATGCGGGGGGTCGGGAAACCCCTCCACTTT	CASSLGMRGVGKPLHF
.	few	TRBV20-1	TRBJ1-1	TGCAGTGCTAGATTCTGGGGTAACACTGAAGCTTTCTTT	CSARFWGNTEAFF
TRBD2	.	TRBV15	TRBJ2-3	TGTGCCACCAGCAGCGGACTAGCGGGAGTGGATACGCAGTATTTT	CATSSGLAGVDTQYF
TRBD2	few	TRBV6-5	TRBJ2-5	TGTGCCAGCAGTTACTCGGGGGGGGGAGAAGAGACCCAGTACTTC	CASSYSGGGEETQYF
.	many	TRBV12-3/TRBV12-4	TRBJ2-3	TGTGCCAGCAGTTTACGGCTAGCAGCGCAGTATTTT	CASSLRLAAQYF
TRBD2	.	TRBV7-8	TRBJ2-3	TGTGCCAGCAGCTTGGGGATAGCGGGGAACACAGATACGCAGTATTTT	CASSLGIAGNTDTQYF
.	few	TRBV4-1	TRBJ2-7	TGCGCCAGCAGCCATAACGCGGCAGGGACCTACGAGCAGTACTTC	CASSHNAAGTYEQYF
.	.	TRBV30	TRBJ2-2	TGTGCCTGGAGAGCGGACCAAATAACCGGGGAGCTGTTTTTT	CAWRADQITGELFF
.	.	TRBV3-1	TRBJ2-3	TGTGCCAGCAGCCAAGATCAGGGGGGGAGCACAGATACGCAGTATTTT	CASSQDQGGSTDTQYF
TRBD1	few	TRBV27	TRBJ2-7	TGTGCCAGCAGTTTCCTCAGGACAGGGGTCGCCTACGAGCAGTACTTC	CASSFLRTGVAYEQYF
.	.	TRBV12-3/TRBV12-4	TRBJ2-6	TGTGCCAGCAGTCCTTACCCAGGACAAAGGGGTGGGGCCAACGTCCTGACTTTC	CASSPYPGQRGGANVLTF
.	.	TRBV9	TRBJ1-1	TGTGCCAGCAGCTCCCAAAAGTCGGGGTTCGCCACTGAAGCTTTCTTT	CASSSQKSGFATEAFF
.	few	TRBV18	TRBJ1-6	TGTGCCAGCTCACGGGAGAGCAGCTCCTATAATTCACCCCTCCACTTT	CASSRESSSYNSPLHF
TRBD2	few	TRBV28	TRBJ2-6	TGTGCCAGCAGTTTCGGACTAGCGGGGGGTCCTGGGGCCAACGTCCTGACTTTC	CASSFGLAGGPGANVLTF
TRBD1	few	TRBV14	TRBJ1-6	TGTGCCAGCAGCCCCTTGGGGCAGGGGGCGAATTCACCCCTCCACTTT	CASSPLGQGANSPLHF
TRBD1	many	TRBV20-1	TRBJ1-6	TGCAGTGCTAGAGACAGGACAGGCGATCGACAATTTTCACCCCTCCACTTT	CSARDRTGDRQFSPLHF
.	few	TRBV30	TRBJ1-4	TGTGCCTGCGGGCCCCTTGGGAAACTGTTTTTT	CACGPLGKLFF
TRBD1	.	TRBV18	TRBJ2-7	TGTGCCAGCTCTTCCGGGACAGTTAATTACGAGCAGTACTTC	CASSSGTVNYEQYF
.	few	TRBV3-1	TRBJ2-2	TGTGCCAGCAGCCAAGGAGTTTGGAACACCGGGGAGCTGTTTTTT	CASSQGVWNTGELFF
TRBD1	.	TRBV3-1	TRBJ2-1	TGTGCCAGCAGCCACGAGGACAGGGATGAGCAGTTCTTC	CASSHEDRDEQFF
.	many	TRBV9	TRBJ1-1	TGTGCCAGCAGCGTAGGCGCAGCCATGAACACTGAAGCTTTCTTT	CASSVGAAMNTEAFF
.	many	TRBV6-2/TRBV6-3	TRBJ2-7	TGTGCCAGCAGTTACCCTCAAAGACCGTCCTACGAGCAGTACTTC	CASSYPQRPSYEQYF
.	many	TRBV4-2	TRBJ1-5	TGTGCCAGCAGCCAAGACCACGGAGGGACGGCTCTGCCCCAGCATTTT	CASSQDHGGTALPQHF
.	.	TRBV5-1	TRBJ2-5	TGCGCCAGCAGCCAAAATCTTGGGGCCCAAGAGACCCAGTACTTC	CASSQNLGAQETQYF
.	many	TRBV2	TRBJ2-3	TGTGCCAGCTGTGTAGACCGACAGTACACAGATACGCAGTATTTT	CASCVDRQYTDTQYF
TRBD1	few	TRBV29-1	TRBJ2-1	TGCAGCGTTGGGGAACCCAACAACCAAAAATGGGGGACAGGGAGGCATGAGCAGTTCTTC	CSVGEPNNQKWGTGRHEQFF
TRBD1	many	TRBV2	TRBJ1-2	TGTGCCAGCGTAGGACAGGGAAGCGTAAGCTACACCTTC	CASVGQGSVSYTF
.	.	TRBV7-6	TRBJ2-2	TGTGCCAGCAGCGGATACCGGGTCAGGGAGCTGTTTTTT	CASSGYRVRELFF
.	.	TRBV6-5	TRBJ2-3	TGTGCCAGCAGTTACTCACCCTTTGCCGCCACAGATACGCAGTATTTT	CASSYSPFAATDTQYF
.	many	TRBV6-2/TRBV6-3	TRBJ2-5	TGTGCCAGCAGTTGGGACTGGCCGGAGACCCAGTACTTC	CASSWDWPETQYF
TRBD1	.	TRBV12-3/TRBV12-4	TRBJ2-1	TGTGCCAGCAGGGGGACAGGGCGGGAGTGGGAGCAGTTCTTC	CASRGTGREWEQFF
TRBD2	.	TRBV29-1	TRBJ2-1	TGCAGCGTAAGCGGGAGGGCTGGCAATGAGCAGTTCTTC	CSVSGRAGNEQFF
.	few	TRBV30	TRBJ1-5	TGTGCCTGGAGTGTTGACAGGAATCAGCCCCAGCATTTT	CAWSVDRNQPQHF
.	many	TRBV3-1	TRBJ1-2	TGTGCCAGCAGCCATTCCGTGATCAGGGCCTATGGCTACACCTTC	CASSHSVIRAYGYTF
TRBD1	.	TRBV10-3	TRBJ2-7	TGTGCCATCGGATCGACCGGGACAGGGGCCTACGAGCAGTACTTC	CAIGSTGTGAYEQYF
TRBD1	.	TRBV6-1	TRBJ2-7	TGTGCCAGCAGTGAAGCGGGACAGACTAATTACGAGCAGTACTTC	CASSEAGQTNYEQYF
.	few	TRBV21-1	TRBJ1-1	TGTGCCTACGGAGGACAGGGGGCGCGAGACACTGAAGCTTTCTTT	CAYGGQGARDTEAFF
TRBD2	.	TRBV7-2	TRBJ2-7	TGTGCCATCAGCCTAGGGGGACTAGCGGTTTCCTACGAGCAGTACTTC	CAISLGGLAVSYEQYF
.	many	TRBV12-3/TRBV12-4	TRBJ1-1	TGTGCCAGCAACCCAGGCTCGGGAACTGAAGCTTTCTTT	CASNPGSGTEAFF
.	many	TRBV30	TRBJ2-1	TGTGCCTGGAGAGGTTACAATGAGCAGTTCTTC	CAWRGYNEQFF
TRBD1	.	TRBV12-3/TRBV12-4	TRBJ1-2	TGTGCCAGCAGGGGCTCTGGACAGGGAGTCATCTATCGCTACACCTTC	CASRGSGQGVIYRYTF
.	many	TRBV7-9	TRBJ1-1	TGTGCCAGCAGCTTGGCGGGCACTCCCACTGAAGCTTTCTTT	CASSLAGTPTEAFF
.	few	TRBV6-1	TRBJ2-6	TGTGCCAGCAAATGGGGGTCTGGGGCCAACGTCCTGACTTTC	CASKWGSGANVLTF
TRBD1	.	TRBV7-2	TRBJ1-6	TGTGCCAGCAGCGGAGGGACAGGGGGCCGTTCACCCCTCCACTTT	CASSGGTGGRSPLHF
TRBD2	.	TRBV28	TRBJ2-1	TGTGCCAGCAGTTTGGCGGGACTAGCGGGAGCCAATGAGCAGTTCTTC	CASSLAGLAGANEQFF
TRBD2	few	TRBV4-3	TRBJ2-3	TGCGCCAGCAGCCAAGAATGGACTAGCGGGATGGGTTCGGCTAATACGCAGTATTTT	CASSQEWTSGMGSANTQYF
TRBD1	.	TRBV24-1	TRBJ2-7	TGTGCCACCCGGGACAGGGGGCGTCTCTACGAGCAGTACTTC	CATRDRGRLYEQYF
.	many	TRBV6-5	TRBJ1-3	TGTGCCAGCAGTTACTCCGTGGACCGCCGACTCGGAAACACCATATATTTT	CASSYSVDRRLGNTIYF
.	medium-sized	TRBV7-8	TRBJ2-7	TGTGCCAGCAGCTTACGCGGGAACTCCTACGAGCAGTACTTC	CASSLRGNSYEQYF
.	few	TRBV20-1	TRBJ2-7	TGCAGTGCTAGAGATTTGCGGACGGAACTATACGAGCAGTACTTC	CSARDLRTELYEQYF
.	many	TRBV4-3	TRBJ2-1	TGCGCCAGCAGCCAAGATCACCGGACTGAGAATGAGCAGTTCTTC	CASSQDHRTENEQFF
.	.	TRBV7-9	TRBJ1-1	TGTGCCAGCACGTTGGCAGGGACGGTGAGGAACACTGAAGCTTTCTTT	CASTLAGTVRNTEAFF
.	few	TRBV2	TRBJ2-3	TGTGCCAGCAGTGAAGAAACTAGCAGGGTCGCAGATACGCAGTATTTT	CASSEETSRVADTQYF
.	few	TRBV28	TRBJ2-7	TGTGCCAGCAGCTTGGACCCAGAAGCAATCTACGAGCAGTACTTC	CASSLDPEAIYEQYF
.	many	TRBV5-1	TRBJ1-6	TGCGCCAGCAGCAATACCTCACCGGTGCCACAAATATCTTCACCCCTCCACTTT	CASSNTSPVPQISSPLHF